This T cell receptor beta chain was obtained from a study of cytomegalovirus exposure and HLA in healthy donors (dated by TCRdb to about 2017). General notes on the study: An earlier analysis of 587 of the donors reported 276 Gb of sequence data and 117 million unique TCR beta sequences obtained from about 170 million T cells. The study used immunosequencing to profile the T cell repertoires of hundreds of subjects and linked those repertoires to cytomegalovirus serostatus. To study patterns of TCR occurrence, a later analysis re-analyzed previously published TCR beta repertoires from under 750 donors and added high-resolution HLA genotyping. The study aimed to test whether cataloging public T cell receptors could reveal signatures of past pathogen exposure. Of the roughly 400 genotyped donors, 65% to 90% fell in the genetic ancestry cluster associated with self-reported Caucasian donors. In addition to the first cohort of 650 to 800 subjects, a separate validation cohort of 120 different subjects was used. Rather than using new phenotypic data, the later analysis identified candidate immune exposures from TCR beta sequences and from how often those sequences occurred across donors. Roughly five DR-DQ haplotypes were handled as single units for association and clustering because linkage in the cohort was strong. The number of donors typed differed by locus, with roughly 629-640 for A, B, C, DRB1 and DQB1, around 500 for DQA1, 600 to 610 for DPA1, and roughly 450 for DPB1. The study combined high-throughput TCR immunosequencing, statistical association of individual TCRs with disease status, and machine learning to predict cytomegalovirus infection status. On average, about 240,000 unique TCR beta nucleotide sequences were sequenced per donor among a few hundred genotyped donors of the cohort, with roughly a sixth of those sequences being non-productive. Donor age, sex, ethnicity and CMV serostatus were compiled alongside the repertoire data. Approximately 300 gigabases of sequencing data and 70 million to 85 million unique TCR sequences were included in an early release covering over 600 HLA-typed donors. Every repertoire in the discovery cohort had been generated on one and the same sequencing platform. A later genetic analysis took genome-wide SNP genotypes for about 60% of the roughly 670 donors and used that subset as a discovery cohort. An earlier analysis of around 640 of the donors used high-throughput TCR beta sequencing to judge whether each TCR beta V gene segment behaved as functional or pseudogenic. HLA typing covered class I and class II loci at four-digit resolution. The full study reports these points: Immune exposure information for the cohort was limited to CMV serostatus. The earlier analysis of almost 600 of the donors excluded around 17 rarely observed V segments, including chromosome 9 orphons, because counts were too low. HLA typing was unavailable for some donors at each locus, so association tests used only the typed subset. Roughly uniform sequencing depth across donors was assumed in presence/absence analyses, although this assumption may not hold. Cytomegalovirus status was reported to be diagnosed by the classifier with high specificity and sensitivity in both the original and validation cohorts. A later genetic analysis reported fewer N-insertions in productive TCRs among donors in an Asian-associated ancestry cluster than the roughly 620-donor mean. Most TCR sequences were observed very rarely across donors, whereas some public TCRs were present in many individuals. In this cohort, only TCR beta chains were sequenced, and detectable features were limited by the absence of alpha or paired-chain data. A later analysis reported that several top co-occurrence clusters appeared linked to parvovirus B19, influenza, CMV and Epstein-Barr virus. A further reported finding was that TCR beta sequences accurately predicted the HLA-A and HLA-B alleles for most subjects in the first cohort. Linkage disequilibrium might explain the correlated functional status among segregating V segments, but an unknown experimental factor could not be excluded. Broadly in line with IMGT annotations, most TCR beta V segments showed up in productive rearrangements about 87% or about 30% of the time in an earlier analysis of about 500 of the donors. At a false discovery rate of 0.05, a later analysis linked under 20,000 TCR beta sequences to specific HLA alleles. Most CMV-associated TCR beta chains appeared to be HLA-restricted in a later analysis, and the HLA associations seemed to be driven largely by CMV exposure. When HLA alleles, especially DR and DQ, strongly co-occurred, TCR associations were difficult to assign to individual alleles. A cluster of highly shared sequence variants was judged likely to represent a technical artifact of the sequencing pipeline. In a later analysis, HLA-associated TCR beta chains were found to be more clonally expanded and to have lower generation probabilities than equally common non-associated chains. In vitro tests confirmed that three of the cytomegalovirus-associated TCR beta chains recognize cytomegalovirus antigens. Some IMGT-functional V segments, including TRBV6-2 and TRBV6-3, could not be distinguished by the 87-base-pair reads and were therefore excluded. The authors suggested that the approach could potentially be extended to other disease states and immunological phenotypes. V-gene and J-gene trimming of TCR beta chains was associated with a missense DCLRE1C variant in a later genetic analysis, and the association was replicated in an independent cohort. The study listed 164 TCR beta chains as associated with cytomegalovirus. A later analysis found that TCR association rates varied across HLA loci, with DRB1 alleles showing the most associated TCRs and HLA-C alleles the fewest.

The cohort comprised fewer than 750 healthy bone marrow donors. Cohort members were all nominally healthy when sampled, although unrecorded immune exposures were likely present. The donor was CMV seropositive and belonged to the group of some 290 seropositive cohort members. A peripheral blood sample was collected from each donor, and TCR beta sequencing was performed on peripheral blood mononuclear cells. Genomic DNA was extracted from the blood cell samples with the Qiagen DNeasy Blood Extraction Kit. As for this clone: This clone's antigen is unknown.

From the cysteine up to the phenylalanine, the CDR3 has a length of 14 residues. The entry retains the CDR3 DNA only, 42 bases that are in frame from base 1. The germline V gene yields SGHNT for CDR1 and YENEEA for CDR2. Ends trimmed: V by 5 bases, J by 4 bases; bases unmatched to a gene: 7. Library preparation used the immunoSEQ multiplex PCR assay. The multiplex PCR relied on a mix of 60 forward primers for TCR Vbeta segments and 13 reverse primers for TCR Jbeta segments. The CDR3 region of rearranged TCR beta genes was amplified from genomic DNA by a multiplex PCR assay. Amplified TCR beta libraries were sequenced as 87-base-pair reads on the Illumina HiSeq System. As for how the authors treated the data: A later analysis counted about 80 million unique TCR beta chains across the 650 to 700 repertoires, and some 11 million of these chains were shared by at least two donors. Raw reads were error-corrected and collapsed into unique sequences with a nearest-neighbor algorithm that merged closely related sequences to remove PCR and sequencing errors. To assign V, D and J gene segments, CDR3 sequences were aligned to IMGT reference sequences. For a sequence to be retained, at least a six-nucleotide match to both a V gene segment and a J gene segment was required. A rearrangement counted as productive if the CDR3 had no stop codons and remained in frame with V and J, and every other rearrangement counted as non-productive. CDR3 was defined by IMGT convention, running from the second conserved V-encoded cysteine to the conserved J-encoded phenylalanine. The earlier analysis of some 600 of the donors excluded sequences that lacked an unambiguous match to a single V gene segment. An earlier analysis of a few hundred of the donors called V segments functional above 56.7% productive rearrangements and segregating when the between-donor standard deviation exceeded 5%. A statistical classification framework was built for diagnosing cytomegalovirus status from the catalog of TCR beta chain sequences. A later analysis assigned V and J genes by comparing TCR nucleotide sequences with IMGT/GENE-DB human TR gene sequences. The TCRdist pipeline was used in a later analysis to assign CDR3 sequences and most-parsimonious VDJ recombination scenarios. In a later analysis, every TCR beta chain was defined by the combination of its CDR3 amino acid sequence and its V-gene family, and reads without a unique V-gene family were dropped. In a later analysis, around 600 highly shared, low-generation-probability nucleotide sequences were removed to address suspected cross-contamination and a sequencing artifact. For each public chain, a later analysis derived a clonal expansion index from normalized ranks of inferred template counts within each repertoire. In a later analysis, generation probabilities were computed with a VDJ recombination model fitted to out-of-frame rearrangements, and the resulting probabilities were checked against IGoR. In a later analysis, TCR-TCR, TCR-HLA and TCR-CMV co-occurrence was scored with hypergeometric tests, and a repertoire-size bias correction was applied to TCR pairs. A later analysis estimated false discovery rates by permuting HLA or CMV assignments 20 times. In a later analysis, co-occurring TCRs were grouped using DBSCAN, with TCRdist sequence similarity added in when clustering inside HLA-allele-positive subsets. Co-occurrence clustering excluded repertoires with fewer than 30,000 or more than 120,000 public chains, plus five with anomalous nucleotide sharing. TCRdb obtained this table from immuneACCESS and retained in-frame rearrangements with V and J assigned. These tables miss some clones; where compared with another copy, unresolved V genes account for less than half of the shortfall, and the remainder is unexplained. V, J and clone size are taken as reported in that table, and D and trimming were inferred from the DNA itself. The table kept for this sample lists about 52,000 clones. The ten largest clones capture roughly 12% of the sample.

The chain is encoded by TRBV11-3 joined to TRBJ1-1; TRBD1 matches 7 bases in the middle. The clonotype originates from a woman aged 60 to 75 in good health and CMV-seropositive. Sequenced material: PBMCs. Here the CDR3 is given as CASSASGGRTEAFF. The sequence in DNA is TGTGCCAGCAGCGCCTCAGGGGGTCGCACTGAAGCTTTCTTT.